In its sample, the clone carrying this T cell receptor beta chain was seen a few times. Its antigen is not known. The protocol was immunoSEQ multiplex PCR, while the TCRdb copy is restricted to in-frame clones and leaves out a portion. The sample consists of fewer than 65,000 clones, 75% to 90% of them appearing once. The data derive from a study of lymphopenia after photon versus proton radiotherapy. Study-level findings and limits: Under photons, naive T cells and diversity fell while effector/memory populations rose.

Trimming shortened V by 2 bases and J by 3 bases, and 7 bases separated the two germline ends. Germline V lookup: CDR1 MNHNS, CDR2 SASEGT. CDR3 size: 13 residues. The TCR comes from a man aged 40-55 years with gastric cancer. This chain uses TRBV6-1 with TRBJ1-1; possibly TRBD1 for D (5 bases). Sequenced here: peripheral blood, sampled from a patient treated with photon-based radiotherapy. CDR3 in DNA: TGTGCCAGCAGTGAAATAGGGGACACTGAAGCTTTCTTT. It translates to CASSEIGDTEAFF.